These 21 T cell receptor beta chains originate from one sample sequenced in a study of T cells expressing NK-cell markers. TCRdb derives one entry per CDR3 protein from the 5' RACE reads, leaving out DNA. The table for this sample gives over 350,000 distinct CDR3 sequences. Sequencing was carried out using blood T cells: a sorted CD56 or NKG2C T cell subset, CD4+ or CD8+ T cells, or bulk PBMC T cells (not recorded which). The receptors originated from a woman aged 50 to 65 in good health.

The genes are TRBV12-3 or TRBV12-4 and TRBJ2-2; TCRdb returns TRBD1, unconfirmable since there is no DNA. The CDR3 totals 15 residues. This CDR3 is CASSLGRTDTGELFF.

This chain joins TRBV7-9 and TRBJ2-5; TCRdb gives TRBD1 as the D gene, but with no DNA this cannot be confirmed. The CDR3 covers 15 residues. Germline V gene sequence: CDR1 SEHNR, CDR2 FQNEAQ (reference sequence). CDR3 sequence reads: CASSSIRRGVETQYF.

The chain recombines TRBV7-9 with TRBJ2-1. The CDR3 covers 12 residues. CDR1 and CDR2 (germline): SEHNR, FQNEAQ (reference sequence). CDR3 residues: CASSLTTLTQFF. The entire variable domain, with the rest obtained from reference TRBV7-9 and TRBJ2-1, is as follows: DTGVSQNPRHKITKRGQNVTFRCDPISEHNRLYWYRQTLGQGPEFLTYFQNEAQLEKSRLLSDRFSAERPKGSFSTLEIQRTEQGDSAMYLCASSLTTLTQFFGPGTRLTVL.

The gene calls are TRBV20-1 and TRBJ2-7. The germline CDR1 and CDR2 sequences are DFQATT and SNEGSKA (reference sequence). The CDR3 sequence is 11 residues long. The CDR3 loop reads CSAGGNYEQYF.

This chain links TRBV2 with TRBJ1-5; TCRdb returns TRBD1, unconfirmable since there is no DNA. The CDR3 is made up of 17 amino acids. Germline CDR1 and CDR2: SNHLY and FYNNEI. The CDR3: CASSESRQSYSNQPQHF.

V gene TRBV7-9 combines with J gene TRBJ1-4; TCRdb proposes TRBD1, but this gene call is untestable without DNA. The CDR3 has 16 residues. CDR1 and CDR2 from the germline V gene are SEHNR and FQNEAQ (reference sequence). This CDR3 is CASSLALTGGGEKLFF. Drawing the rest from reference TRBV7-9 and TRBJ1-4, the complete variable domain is DTGVSQNPRHKITKRGQNVTFRCDPISEHNRLYWYRQTLGQGPEFLTYFQNEAQLEKSRLLSDRFSAERPKGSFSTLEIQRTEQGDSAMYLCASSLALTGGGEKLFFGSGTQLSVL.

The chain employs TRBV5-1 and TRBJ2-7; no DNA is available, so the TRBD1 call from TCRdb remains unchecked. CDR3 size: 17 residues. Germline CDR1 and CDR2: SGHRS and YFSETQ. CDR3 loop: CASSPFPRTGRSYEQYF.

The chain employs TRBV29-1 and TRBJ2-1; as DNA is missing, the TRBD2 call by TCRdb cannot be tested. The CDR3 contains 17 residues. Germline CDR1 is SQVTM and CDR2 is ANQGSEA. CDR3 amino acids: CSVSSGAGLSSYNEQFF.

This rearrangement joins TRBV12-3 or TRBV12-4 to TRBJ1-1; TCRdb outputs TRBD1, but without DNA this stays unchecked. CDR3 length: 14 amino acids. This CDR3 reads CASSWTGKNTEAFF.

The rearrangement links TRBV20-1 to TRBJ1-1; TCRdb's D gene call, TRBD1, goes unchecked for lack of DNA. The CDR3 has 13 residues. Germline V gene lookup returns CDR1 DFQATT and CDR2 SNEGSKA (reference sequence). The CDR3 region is CSALGQGYTEAFF.

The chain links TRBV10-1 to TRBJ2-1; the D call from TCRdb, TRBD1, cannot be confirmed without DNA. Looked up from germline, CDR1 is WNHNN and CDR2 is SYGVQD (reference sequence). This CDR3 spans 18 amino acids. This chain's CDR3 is CASSDRYSGTLRVHEQFF.

The CDR3 sequence is CASSQGQPPDTQYF. This chain joins TRBV4-1 and TRBJ2-3; TCRdb lists TRBD1, though no DNA is available to test this call. Germline CDR1 is MGHRA and CDR2 is YSYEKL. This CDR3 has 14 residues.

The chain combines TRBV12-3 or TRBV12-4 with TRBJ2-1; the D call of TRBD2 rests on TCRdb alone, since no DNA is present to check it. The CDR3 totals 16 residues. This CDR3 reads CASSRFGLADYNEQFF.

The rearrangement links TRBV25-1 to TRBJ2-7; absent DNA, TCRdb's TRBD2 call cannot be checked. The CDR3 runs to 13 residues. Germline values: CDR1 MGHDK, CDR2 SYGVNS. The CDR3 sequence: CASSGLAGYEQYF.

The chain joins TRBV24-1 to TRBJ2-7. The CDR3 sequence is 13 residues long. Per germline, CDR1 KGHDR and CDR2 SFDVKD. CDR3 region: CATSDFGNRGQYF.

The CDR3 sequence: CASGPGLGGDTQYF. The rearrangement uses TRBV7-9 and TRBJ2-3; as DNA is missing, the TRBD2 call by TCRdb cannot be tested. CDR3 size: 14 residues. Germline V gene data show CDR1 as SEHNR and CDR2 as FQNEAQ (reference sequence).

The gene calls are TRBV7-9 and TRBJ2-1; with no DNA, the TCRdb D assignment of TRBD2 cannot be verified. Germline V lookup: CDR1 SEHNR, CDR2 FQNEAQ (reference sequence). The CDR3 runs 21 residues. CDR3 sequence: CASSLGRGPLAGANSYNEQFF.

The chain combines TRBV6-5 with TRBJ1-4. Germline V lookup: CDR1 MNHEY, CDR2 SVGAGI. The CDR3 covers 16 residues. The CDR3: CASSSRQPATNEKLFF.

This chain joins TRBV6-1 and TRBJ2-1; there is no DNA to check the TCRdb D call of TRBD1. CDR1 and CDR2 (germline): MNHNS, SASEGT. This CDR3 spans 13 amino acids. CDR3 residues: CASSEEGRGRQFF.

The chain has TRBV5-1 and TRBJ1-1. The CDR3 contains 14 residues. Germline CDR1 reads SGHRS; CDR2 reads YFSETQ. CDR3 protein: CASSPTPRNTEAFF. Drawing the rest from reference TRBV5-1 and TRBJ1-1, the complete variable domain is KAGVTQTPRYLIKTRGQQVTLSCSPISGHRSVSWYQQTPGQGLQFLFEYFSETQRNKGNFPGRFSGRQFSNSRSEMNVSTLELGDSALYLCASSPTPRNTEAFFGQGTRLTVV.

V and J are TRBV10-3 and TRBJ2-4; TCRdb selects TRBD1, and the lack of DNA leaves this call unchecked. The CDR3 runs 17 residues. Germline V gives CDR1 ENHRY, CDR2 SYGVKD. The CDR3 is CAISESNMDRGKNIQYF.